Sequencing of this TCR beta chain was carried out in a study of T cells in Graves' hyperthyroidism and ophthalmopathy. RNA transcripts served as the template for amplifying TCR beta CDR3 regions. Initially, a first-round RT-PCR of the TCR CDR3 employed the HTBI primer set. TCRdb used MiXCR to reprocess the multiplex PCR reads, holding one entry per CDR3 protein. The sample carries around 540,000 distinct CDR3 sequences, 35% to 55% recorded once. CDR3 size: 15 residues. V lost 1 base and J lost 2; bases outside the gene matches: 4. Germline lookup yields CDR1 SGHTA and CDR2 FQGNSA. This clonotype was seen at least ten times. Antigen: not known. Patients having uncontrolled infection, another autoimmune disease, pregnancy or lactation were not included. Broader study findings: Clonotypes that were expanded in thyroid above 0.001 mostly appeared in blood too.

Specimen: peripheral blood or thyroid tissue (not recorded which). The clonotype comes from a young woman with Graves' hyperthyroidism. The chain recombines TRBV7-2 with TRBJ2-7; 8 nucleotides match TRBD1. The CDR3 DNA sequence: TGTGCCAGCAGCTTAGAGGACAGGGACCCCTACGAGCAGTACTTC. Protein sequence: CASSLEDRDPYEQYF. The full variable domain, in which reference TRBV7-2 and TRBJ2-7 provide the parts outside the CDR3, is GAGVSQSPSNKVTEKGKDVELRCDPISGHTALYWYRQSLGQGLEFLIYFQGNSAPDKSGLPSDRFSAERTGGSVSTLTIQRTQQEDSAVYLCASSLEDRDPYEQYFGPGTRLTVT.